This TCR beta chain comes out of a study of cytomegalovirus exposure and HLA in healthy donors. General study points: Researchers catalogued roughly 150 TCR beta chains as cytomegalovirus-associated.

Donors counted as nominally healthy when sampled, yet unrecorded immune exposures were likely. A remark on this clone: Its antigen is currently unknown.

Primers for the PCR totalled 60 Vbeta and 13 Jbeta. TCRdb's copy holds only in-frame clones and misses some; the assay was immunoSEQ multiplex PCR. The top ten hold approximately 1.8% of the sample, which has hundreds of thousands of clones, about 80% seen once. This sequence was found in a male donor in good health and CMV-seronegative. Sequenced sample: PBMCs.

The CDR3 DNA reads as TGTGCCAGCTCACCATCTAACAGGGGCTTGAACACTGAAGCTTTCTTT. Its protein product is CASSPSNRGLNTEAFF. This chain links TRBV18 with TRBJ1-1; 7 nucleotides agree with TRBD1. The CDR3 has 16 residues. Germline-derived CDR1 and CDR2 are KGHSH and LQKENI. V shed 2 bases and J 0 bases; nucleotides not matched to a gene: 6.